The clone carrying this TCR beta chain was found many times. What it binds is not known. This entry is derived from a study of T cells after posttransplantation cyclophosphamide. Study results and caveats: After PTCy, TRB diversity resembled that of CNI/methotrexate controls.

Using immunoSEQ multiplex PCR, the repertoire was profiled, and TCRdb retains in-frame clones only, with some absent. Listed here are about 30,000 clones without any singletons, the top ten holding approximately 4.3%. On the day of bone marrow donation, the related graft donor provided peripheral blood. The CDR3 is 11 residues long. Deletions cut 9 bases from V and 4 bases from J, with 7 bases between. Germline CDR1 reads SNHLY; CDR2 reads FYNNEI. This rearrangement joins TRBV2 to TRBJ2-1; D is perhaps TRBD1 (6 bases). The sequence was collected from a woman aged 30 to 39 in good health and a related stem cell transplant donor. The sequenced sample consisted of PBMCs. The CDR3 region has the DNA TGTGCCAGTACAGGGTACAATGAGCAGTTCTTC. The encoded protein is CASTGYNEQFF.